The present entry profiles one T cell receptor beta chain with its context. Its antigen remains unknown. This may arise from a read error, as a much more abundant clone is one base away. This sample was taken from a study of CD8+CD57+ T cells in acquired aplastic anemia. Across the study: Sorted CD4+ and CD8+ cell DNA averaged roughly 3.2 ug. Study-wide results and caveats: In common between the patients and the controls were twenty-nine CD8+ CDR3 sequences.

It was genomic DNA that served as the template for profiling TCR beta VDJ and CDR3. MiXCR, run by TCRdb on the reads, gives a single entry per CDR3 protein. The table includes 200,000 to 250,000 distinct CDR3 sequences, about half detected once. The V gene's germline CDR1 is MGHDK and CDR2 SYGVNS. V gave up 9 bases and J gave up 8 bases; unmatched junction bases: 15. This CDR3 has 16 amino acids. By flow cytometry, patients selected for sequencing had shown an expansion of CD8+CD57+ cells. Every patient was diagnosed with severe acquired aplastic anemia. Source material: sorted CD4+, CD8+, or CD8+CD57+ T cells (not recorded which) from PBMCs. The chain links TRBV25-1 to TRBJ2-1; 11 nucleotides align to TRBD2. The TCR sequence derives from a human donor with aplastic anemia. CDR3 sequence (DNA): TGTGCCAGTAGTCCCCGGAATAGCGGGGGGGCAGATGAGCAGTTCTTC. This codes for CASSPRNSGGADEQFF.